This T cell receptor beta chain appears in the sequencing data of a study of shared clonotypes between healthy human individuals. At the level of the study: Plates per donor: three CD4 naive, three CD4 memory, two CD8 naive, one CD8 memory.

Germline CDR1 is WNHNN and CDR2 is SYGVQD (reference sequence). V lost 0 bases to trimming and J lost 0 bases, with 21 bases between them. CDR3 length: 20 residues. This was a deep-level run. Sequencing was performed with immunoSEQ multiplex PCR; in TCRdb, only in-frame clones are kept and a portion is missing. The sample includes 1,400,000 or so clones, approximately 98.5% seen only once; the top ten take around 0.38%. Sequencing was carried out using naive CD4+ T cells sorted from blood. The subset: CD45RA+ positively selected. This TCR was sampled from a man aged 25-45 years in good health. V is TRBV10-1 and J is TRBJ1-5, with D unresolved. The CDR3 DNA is TGCGCCAGCAGTGAGTCGATCCTACGGGGTGAGGGAATTAGCAATCAGCCCCAGCATTTT. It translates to CASSESILRGEGISNQPQHF.